This T cell receptor beta chain is drawn from a study of vaccination and CD4 T cells after COVID-19. Background on the study: All convalescent patients were nasal swab PCR positive for SARS-CoV-2; several had mild and one severe disease. Vaccinees got either two BNT162b2 doses or two mRNA-1273 doses. Post-COVID samples had a sampling time that fell a median around 100 days after diagnosis (range 35 to 161). The peptides that stimulated the cells were overlapping spike peptides from SARS-CoV-2, HCoV-NL63, HCoV-OC43 and HCoV-229E.

In regard to this clonotype: What it binds is unknown.

Germline values: CDR1 SNHLY, CDR2 FYNNEI. V was clipped by 6 bases and J by 1 base, with 15 bases between them. There are 15 residues in the CDR3. The study sequenced cultured CD4+ T cell DNA using the Oncomine TCR Beta short-read assay. TCRdb redid the calling of the PCR reads with MiXCR, one entry per CDR3 protein. The profile shows about 20,000 distinct CDR3 sequences, approximately 56% of them singletons. Treatment noted: roughly nine-day PBMC culture with coronavirus spike peptide pools or control peptides (ViraFEST assay). The chain uses TRBV2 and TRBJ2-5; tentatively, D is TRBD1 or TRBD2 (5 bases each). This receptor was identified in a human donor who had recovered from COVID-19. The sequences come from CD4+ T cells from blood, cultured in vitro, collected after SARS-CoV-2 vaccination. The CDR3 DNA reads as TGTGCCAGCAGCGCTGTTCGGGGCCGCCAAGAGACCCAGTACTTC. It yields the protein CASSAVRGRQETQYF.